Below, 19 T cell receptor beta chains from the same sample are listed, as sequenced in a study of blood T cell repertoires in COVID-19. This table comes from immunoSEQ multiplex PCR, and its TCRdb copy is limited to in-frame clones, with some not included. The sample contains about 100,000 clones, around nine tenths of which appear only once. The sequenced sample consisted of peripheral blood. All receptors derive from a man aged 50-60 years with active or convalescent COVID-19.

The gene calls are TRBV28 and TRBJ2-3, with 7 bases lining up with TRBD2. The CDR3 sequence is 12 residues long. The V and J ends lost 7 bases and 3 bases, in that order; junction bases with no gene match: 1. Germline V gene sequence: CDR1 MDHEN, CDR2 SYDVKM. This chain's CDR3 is CASNGRTDTQYF. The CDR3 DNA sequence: TGTGCCAGCAACGGGAGGACAGATACGCAGTATTTT.

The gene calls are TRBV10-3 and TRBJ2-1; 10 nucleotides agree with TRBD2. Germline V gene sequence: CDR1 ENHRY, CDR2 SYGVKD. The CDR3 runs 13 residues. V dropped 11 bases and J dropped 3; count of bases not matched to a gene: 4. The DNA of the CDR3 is TGTGCCTCTGGGACTAGCGACTACAATGAGCAGTTCTTC. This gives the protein CASGTSDYNEQFF.

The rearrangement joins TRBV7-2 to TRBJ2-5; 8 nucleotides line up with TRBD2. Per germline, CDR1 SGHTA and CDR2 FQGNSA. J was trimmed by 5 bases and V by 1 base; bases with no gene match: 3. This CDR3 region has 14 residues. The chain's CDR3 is CASSLVAGWETQYF. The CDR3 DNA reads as TGTGCCAGCAGCTTAGTAGCGGGGTGGGAGACCCAGTACTTC.

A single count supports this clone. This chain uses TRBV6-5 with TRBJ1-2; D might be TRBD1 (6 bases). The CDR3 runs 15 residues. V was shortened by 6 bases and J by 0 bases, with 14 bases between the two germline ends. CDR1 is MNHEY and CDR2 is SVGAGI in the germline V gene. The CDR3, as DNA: TGTGCCAGCAGACGGACAGAGAATACTAACTATGGCTACACCTTC. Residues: CASRRTENTNYGYTF.

CDR3 protein: CASSQQGLSSGNTIYF. The CDR3 nucleotides read TGTGCCAGCAGCCAGCAGGGGCTGAGCTCTGGAAACACCATATATTTT. V usage is TRBV7-2 and J usage is TRBJ1-3; D possibly corresponds to TRBD1 (6 bases). The V end lost 5 bases, the J end lost 0 bases, and 14 bases lay between the germline ends. CDR3 length: 16 residues. Per germline, CDR1 SGHTA and CDR2 FQGNSA.

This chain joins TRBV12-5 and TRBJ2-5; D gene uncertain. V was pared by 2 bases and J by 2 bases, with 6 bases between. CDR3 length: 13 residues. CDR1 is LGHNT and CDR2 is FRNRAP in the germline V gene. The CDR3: CASGLSTQETQYF. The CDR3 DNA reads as TGTGCTAGTGGTTTGTCCACACAAGAGACCCAGTACTTC.

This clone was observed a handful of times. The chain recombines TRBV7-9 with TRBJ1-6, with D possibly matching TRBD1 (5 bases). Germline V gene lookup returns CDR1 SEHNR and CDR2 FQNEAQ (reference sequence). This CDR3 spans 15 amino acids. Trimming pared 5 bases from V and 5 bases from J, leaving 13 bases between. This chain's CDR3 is CASSVQGADNSPLHF. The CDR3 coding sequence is TGTGCCAGCAGCGTCCAAGGGGCGGATAATTCACCCCTCCACTTT.

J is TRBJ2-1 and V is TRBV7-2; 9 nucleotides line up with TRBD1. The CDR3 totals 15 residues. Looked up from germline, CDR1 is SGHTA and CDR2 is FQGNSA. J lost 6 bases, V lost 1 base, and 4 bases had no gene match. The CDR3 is CASSLGGTGINEQFF. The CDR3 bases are TGTGCCAGCAGCTTAGGTGGGACAGGGATCAATGAGCAGTTCTTC.

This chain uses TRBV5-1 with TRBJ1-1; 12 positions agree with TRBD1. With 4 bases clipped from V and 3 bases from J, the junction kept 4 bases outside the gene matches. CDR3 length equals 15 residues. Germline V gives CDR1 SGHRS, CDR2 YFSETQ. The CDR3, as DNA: TGCGCCAGCAGCCCTGGGACAGGGGGCGACACTGAAGCTTTCTTT. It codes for CASSPGTGGDTEAFF.

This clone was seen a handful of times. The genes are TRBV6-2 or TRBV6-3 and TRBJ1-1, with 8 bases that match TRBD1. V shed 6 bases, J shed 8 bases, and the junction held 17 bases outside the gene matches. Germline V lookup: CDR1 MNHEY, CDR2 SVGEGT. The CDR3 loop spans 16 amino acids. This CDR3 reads CASSPSTGAGNSEAFF. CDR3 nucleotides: TGTGCCAGCAGCCCTTCGACAGGGGCTGGAAACTCGGAAGCTTTCTTT.

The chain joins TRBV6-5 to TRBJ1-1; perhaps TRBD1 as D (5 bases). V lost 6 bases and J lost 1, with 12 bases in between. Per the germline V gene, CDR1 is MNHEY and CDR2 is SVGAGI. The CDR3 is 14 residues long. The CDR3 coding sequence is TGTGCCAGCAGACGGGACTGGTCGAACACTGAAGCTTTCTTT. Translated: CASRRDWSNTEAFF.

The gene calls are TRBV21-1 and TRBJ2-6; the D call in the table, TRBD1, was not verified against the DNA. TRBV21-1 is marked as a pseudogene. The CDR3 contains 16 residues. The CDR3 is CASTHRGISGANVLTF. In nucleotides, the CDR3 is TGTGCCAGCACGCACAGGGGAATCTCTGGGGCCAACGTCCTGACTTTC.

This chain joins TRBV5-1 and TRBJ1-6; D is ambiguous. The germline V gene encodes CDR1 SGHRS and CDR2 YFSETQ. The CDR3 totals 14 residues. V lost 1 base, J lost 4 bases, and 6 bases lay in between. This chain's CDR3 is CASSLSGYNSPLHF. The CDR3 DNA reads TGCGCCAGCAGCTTGTCGGGATATAATTCACCCCTCCACTTT. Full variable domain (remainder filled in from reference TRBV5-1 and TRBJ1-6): KAGVTQTPRYLIKTRGQQVTLSCSPISGHRSVSWYQQTPGQGLQFLFEYFSETQRNKGNFPGRFSGRQFSNSRSEMNVSTLELGDSALYLCASSLSGYNSPLHFGNGTRLTVT.

Here the CDR3 DNA reads TGCGCCAGCAGCCCCAAGACTCCCCAAGAGACCCAGTACTTC. Amino acid sequence: CASSPKTPQETQYF. V gene TRBV4-1 combines with J gene TRBJ2-5, with D uncertain. The CDR3 runs 14 residues. V lost 4 bases to trimming and J lost 1 base, with 10 bases between them. The germline CDR1 and CDR2 sequences are MGHRA and YSYEKL.

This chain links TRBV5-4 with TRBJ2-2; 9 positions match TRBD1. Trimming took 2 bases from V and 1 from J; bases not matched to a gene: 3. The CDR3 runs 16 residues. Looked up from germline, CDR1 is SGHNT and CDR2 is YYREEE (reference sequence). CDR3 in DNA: TGTGCCAGCAGCTTCTACAGGGGGCGGAACACCGGGGAGCTGTTTTTT. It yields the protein CASSFYRGRNTGELFF.

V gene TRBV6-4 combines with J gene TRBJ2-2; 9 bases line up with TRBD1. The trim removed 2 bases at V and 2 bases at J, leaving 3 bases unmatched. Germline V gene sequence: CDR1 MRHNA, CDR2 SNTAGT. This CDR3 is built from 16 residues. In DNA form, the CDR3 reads TGTGCCAGCAGTGACCCGGGACAGGGAAACACCGGGGAGCTGTTTTTT. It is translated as CASSDPGQGNTGELFF.

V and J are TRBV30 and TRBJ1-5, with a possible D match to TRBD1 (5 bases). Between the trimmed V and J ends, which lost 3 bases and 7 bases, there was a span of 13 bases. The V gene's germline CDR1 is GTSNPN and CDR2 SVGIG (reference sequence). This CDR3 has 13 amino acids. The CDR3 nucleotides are TGTGCCTGGAGCGGGGGGGTGAGGCAGCCCCAGCATTTT. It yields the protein CAWSGGVRQPQHF.

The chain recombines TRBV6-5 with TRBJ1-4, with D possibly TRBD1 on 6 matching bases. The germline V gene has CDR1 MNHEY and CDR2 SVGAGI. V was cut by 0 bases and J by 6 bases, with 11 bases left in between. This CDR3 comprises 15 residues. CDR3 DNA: TGTGCCAGCAGTTACTCGCGGGGGCGCGATGAAAAACTGTTTTTT. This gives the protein CASSYSRGRDEKLFF.

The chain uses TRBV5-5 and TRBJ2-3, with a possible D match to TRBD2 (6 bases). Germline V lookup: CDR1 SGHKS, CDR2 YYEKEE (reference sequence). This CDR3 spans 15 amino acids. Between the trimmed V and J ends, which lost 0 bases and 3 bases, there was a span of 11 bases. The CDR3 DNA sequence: TGTGCCAGCAGCTTGGACTGGGGGAGGACAGATACGCAGTATTTT. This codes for CASSLDWGRTDTQYF.